The 8 T cell receptor beta chains listed next were all sequenced from one sample in a study of CD8+ T cells in alopecia areata. Extraction and reverse transcription of RNA yielded cDNA as the sequencing template. Only in-frame clones appear in the TCRdb table, and some are missing; sequencing was by immunoSEQ multiplex PCR. This repertoire shows about 200,000 clones, 50% to 70% found once; its top ten account for approximately 0.45%. The source material was CD4+ T cells sorted from blood, sampled at week 0. All receptors derive from a human donor with alopecia areata.

The chain recombines TRBV5-6 with TRBJ1-6; D unresolved. The V end was cut by 2 bases, the J end by 7 bases, with 10 bases between. CDR1 is SGHDT and CDR2 is YYEEEE in the germline V gene. CDR3 size: 14 residues. The CDR3 DNA sequence: TGTGCCAGCAGCTTCCCGGCGAGGAATTCACCCCTCCACTTT. This codes for CASSFPARNSPLHF.

This clone has more than one count but fewer than ten. This rearrangement joins TRBV7-2 to TRBJ2-1; weak D call: TRBD1 (6 bases). The V end lost 2 bases, the J end lost 9 bases, and 20 bases lay between the germline ends. Germline V gene sequence: CDR1 SGHTA, CDR2 FQGNSA. The CDR3 contains 16 residues. The CDR3 DNA reads as TGTGCCAGCAGCTTACAGGACAGCAGGGTCGGTGTTGAGCAGTTCTTC. Translation: CASSLQDSRVGVEQFF.

The V gene is TRBV4-1, the J gene TRBJ1-2; a possible D gene is TRBD1 (5 bases). The germline V and J ends were trimmed by 1 base and 5 bases, with 14 bases remaining between them. The length of the CDR3 is 15 residues. Germline loops: CDR1 MGHRA, CDR2 YSYEKL. The CDR3 reads CASSQAGGVRYGYTF. In DNA, the CDR3 is TGCGCCAGCAGCCAAGCGGGAGGGGTTAGGTATGGCTACACCTTC.

This clone appeared a few times. The V and J genes are TRBV5-1 and TRBJ2-1; no reliable D call. The CDR3 runs to 15 residues. In germline, CDR1 is SGHRS, CDR2 YFSETQ. Trimming pared 0 bases from V and 3 bases from J, leaving 10 bases between. CDR3 bases: TGCGCCAGCAGCTTGGCGGACCTAGGCTACAATGAGCAGTTCTTC. It encodes CASSLADLGYNEQFF.

This chain uses TRBV29-1 with TRBJ1-3, with D perhaps matching TRBD1 (5 bases). In germline, CDR1 is SQVTM, CDR2 ANQGSEA. Trimming took off 3 bases at V and 4 bases at J, with 10 bases between the two ends. CDR3 length: 13 amino acids. In nucleotides, the CDR3 is TGCAGCGTTGAGGGGCAGCTGGGAAACACCATATATTTT. Translated: CSVEGQLGNTIYF.

The rearrangement joins TRBV29-1 to TRBJ2-2; TRBD1 might be the D (6 bases). CDR1 is SQVTM and CDR2 is ANQGSEA in the germline V gene. The CDR3 loop spans 11 amino acids. V dropped 6 bases and J dropped 6 bases, with 8 bases sitting between them. In nucleotides, the CDR3 is TGCAGCGTACAGGGTCCCGGGGAGCTGTTTTTT. Protein: CSVQGPGELFF.

The chain couples TRBV27 to TRBJ1-2; 9 nucleotides match TRBD1. Unmatched junction bases numbered 9, after V lost 2 bases and J lost 5 bases. Germline assignment: CDR1 MNHEY and CDR2 SMNVEV (reference sequence). The CDR3 is 16 amino acids. CDR3 DNA sequence: TGTGCCAGCAGTTTAACCCCGGGACAGGGTGGATATGGCTACACCTTC. It yields the protein CASSLTPGQGGYGYTF.

V gene TRBV7-3 combines with J gene TRBJ1-1; D is undetermined. Germline-derived CDR1 and CDR2 are SGHTA and FQGTGA. The V end lost 5 bases, the J end lost 1 base, and 8 bases lay between the germline ends. This CDR3 has 13 residues. CDR3 in amino acids: CASSTTANTEAFF. DNA for the CDR3: TGTGCCAGCAGCACAACAGCGAACACTGAAGCTTTCTTT.